The 14 T cell receptor beta chains below were found in one sample sequenced in a study of T cell responses to AZD1222 COVID-19 vaccine. Libraries were prepared by immunoSEQ multiplex PCR; TCRdb keeps only in-frame clonotypes and omits some of them. In the table there are 20,000 to 25,000 clones, around 82% of which are singletons. The sequencing used peripheral blood, collected on day 0 of AZD1222 vaccination. The source is an adult in good health.

The chain has TRBV7-9 and TRBJ2-1; D unresolved. Germline values: CDR1 SEHNR, CDR2 FQNEAQ (reference sequence). Trimming took off 2 bases at V and 4 bases at J, with 3 bases between the two ends. This CDR3 has 12 residues. The CDR3 coding sequence is TGTGCCAGCAGCTTAAAGTACAATGAGCAGTTCTTC. This sequence encodes CASSLKYNEQFF.

The V and J genes are TRBV19 and TRBJ2-3, with TRBD2 identical over 14 bases. V lost 3 bases and J lost 0; bases outside the gene matches: 5. CDR1 LNHDA and CDR2 SQIVND come from the germline V gene (reference sequence). This CDR3 spans 18 amino acids. CDR3 residues: CASSMTSGRAISTDTQYF. CDR3 nucleotide sequence: TGTGCCAGTAGTATGACTAGCGGGAGGGCCATAAGCACAGATACGCAGTATTTT.

In its sample, this clone was seen once. The chain joins TRBV6-1 to TRBJ1-3; D not certain. The germline CDR1 and CDR2 sequences are MNHNS and SASEGT. Trimming took off 1 base at V and 0 bases at J, with 7 bases between the two ends. The CDR3 is 15 residues long. CDR3 coding DNA: TGTGCCAGCAGTGAAGAGGCCATCTCTGGAAACACCATATATTTT. Its protein is CASSEEAISGNTIYF.

This chain links TRBV6-5 with TRBJ1-4, with D perhaps TRBD1 (5 bases). V lost 2 bases and J 4 bases, leaving 8 bases between the germline ends. Germline lookup yields CDR1 MNHEY and CDR2 SVGAGI. The CDR3 sequence is 14 residues long. The CDR3 DNA follows: TGTGCCAGCAGTTACGGGGGGGTTAATGAAAAACTGTTTTTT. It translates to CASSYGGVNEKLFF.

The chain uses TRBV5-4 and TRBJ1-2; the D is unclear. V lost 4 bases and J 8 bases, leaving 18 bases between the germline ends. Germline V gene sequence: CDR1 SGHNT, CDR2 YYREEE (reference sequence). This CDR3 contains 14 residues. The CDR3 is CASSPPGGPPGYTF. The CDR3 region has the DNA TGTGCCAGCAGCCCGCCCGGCGGCCCCCCGGGCTACACCTTC.

The chain couples TRBV6-6 to TRBJ2-1; 8 positions match TRBD1. V lost 0 bases, J lost 4 bases, and 2 bases stayed unmatched. Germline V CDR1 and CDR2: MNHNY, SVGAGI (reference sequence). The CDR3 has 15 residues. CDR3 DNA: TGTGCCAGCAGTTACTCGAGGGACAGGTACAATGAGCAGTTCTTC. Amino acid sequence: CASSYSRDRYNEQFF.

The J gene is TRBJ2-3, the V gene TRBV6-6; D unresolved. The germline gives CDR1 MNHNY, CDR2 SVGAGI (reference sequence). The CDR3 loop spans 15 amino acids. V dropped 8 bases and J dropped 6 bases, with 21 bases sitting between them. The chain's CDR3 is CASRPVWERTDTQYF. The CDR3 coding sequence is TGTGCCAGCCGTCCGGTGTGGGAAAGAACGGATACGCAGTATTTT.

V and J are TRBV21-1 and TRBJ1-1. TRBV21-1 corresponds to a pseudogene. The CDR3 is 14 residues long. The CDR3: CASSRELLNTEAFF. The CDR3 DNA is TGTGCCAGCAGCAGAGAACTCCTGAACACTGAAGCTTTCTTT.

The V and J genes are TRBV7-2 and TRBJ2-7; D not resolved. The V gene lost 1 base and the J gene lost 0 bases, with 7 bases spanning the gap. Germline values: CDR1 SGHTA, CDR2 FQGNSA. There are 14 residues in the CDR3. This CDR3 reads CASSLVGGSYEQYF. The CDR3 DNA sequence: TGTGCCAGCAGCTTAGTCGGTGGCTCCTACGAGCAGTACTTC.

This clone was observed a handful of times. J is TRBJ2-7 and V is TRBV19; the match to TRBD2 covers 15 bases. This CDR3 region has 15 residues. Unmatched junction bases numbered 8, after V lost 6 bases and J lost 8 bases. Germline CDR1 reads LNHDA; CDR2 reads SQIVND (reference sequence). The CDR3 spells CASSPQGLAGGKQYF. The CDR3, as DNA: TGTGCCAGTAGCCCACAGGGACTAGCGGGAGGAAAGCAGTACTTC. Complete variable domain (other parts from reference TRBV19 and TRBJ2-7): DGGITQSPKYLFRKEGQNVTLSCEQNLNHDAMYWYRQDPGQGLRLIYYSQIVNDFQKGDIAEGYSVSREKKESFPLTVTSAQKNPTAFYLCASSPQGLAGGKQYFGPGTRLTVT.

The V gene is TRBV3-1 (or the pseudogene TRBV3-2), the J gene TRBJ2-4, with unresolved D. Trimming shortened V by 3 bases and J by 4 bases, and 19 bases separated the two germline ends. The CDR3 loop spans 17 amino acids. Germline-derived CDR1 and CDR2 are LGHDT and YNNKEL (reference sequence). The CDR3 region has the DNA TGTGCCAGCAGCCATTCCCTTCCCATTTGCAAAAAAAACATTCAGTACTTC. Translating it yields CASSHSLPICKKNIQYF.

The CDR3 DNA reads as TGTGCCAGCAGCCCCTGGCTGGAAGAGCAGTTCTTC. This gives the protein CASSPWLEEQFF. The J gene is TRBJ2-1, the V gene TRBV11-3; unclear D gene. The CDR3 contains 12 residues. V gave up 5 bases and J gave up 10 bases, with 12 bases separating them. Germline V lookup: CDR1 SGHNT, CDR2 YENEEA.

CDR3 residues: CASSVNGQEETQYF. The CDR3 DNA is TGTGCCAGCAGCGTTAACGGGCAGGAGGAGACCCAGTACTTC. This chain joins TRBV11-1 and TRBJ2-5, with D hard to call. Trimming stripped 5 bases from V and 5 bases from J, with 15 bases between. Germline loops: CDR1 SGHAT, CDR2 FQDESV (reference sequence). This CDR3 contains 14 residues.

The rearrangement joins TRBV7-9 to TRBJ1-2, with D unclear. The CDR3 loop spans 13 amino acids. V gave up 2 bases and J gave up 0 bases, with 4 bases separating them. The germline V gene encodes CDR1 SEHNR and CDR2 FQNEAQ (reference sequence). In nucleotides, the CDR3 is TGTGCCAGCAGCTTAACAGCTAACTATGGCTACACCTTC. Its translation: CASSLTANYGYTF.